The clone carrying this TCR beta chain was observed many times. This CDR3 contains 16 residues. V gave up 2 bases and J gave up 2 bases; unmatched junction bases: 6. The entry originates in a study of spatial heterogeneity in lung cancer. TCRdb called the 5' RACE reads again in MiXCR, with one record for every CDR3 protein. The data show around 120,000 distinct CDR3 sequences, with roughly an eighth seen just once and around a sixth held by the top ten. Time point in this sample: blood at routine non-recurrence follow-up after resection. Unsorted tumor, nontumor lung tissue or cryopreserved PBMC supplied the whole RNA.

The clonotype originates from a male donor with early-stage non-small cell lung cancer. The sample was PBMCs, taken at follow-up. This chain links TRBV12-3 or TRBV12-4 with TRBJ2-5; 9 bases match TRBD2. CDR3 nucleotides: TGTGCCAGCAGTTTACTGGCGGGGGGGCCTCAAGAGACCCAGTACTTC. Protein product: CASSLLAGGPQETQYF.